Listed below are T cell receptor beta chains from one sample, sequenced in a study of blood T cells in healthy people across ages. TCRdb re-called the 5' RACE reads through MiXCR, storing one row per CDR3 protein. The sample has around 1.5 million distinct CDR3 sequences, about 35% seen once; the top ten hold around 11%. The sample consisted of blood. These receptors came from a woman younger than 45 in good health. The CDR3 runs from the conserved cysteine through the conserved F or W. Size is omitted from some rows. Given values are once, few, many or a class for expanded clones.

v_gene,j_gene,abundance,CDR3aa
TRBV12-3/TRBV12-4,TRBJ2-3,-,CASSLSGGKDTQYF
TRBV24-1,TRBJ2-3,-,CATSNVKFTDTQYF
TRBV4-1,TRBJ2-7,-,CASSQEGSGTGPYYEQYF
TRBV27,TRBJ2-3,-,CASSFGAGVRDTQYF
TRBV20-1,TRBJ2-7,-,CSARKGEPYKQYF
TRBV20-1,TRBJ2-1,-,CSARFREVHNEQFF
TRBV5-1,TRBJ2-2,few,CASKEGSWGNTGELFF
TRBV7-8,TRBJ1-5,few,CASSLDGVPQHQPQHF
TRBV24-1,TRBJ2-1,-,CATSGSYSSYNEQFF
TRBV6-2/TRBV6-3,TRBJ2-3,few,CASSYLRQGSDTQYF
TRBV10-2,TRBJ2-7,many,CASSETPMGVFEQYF
TRBV27,TRBJ2-1,few,CASSLQGVDEQFF
TRBV28,TRBJ2-1,-,CASSLSPWGQFF
TRBV21-1,TRBJ2-7,-,CASTGQGQGTRYYEQYF